The 32 T cell receptor beta chains below all came from one sample that was sequenced in a study of T cells expressing NK-cell markers. Following a re-call of the 5' RACE reads, TCRdb has one entry per CDR3 protein and lacks DNA. The sample is made up of under 9,000 distinct CDR3 sequences, and the top ten hold 62% of it. Source material: blood T cells: a sorted CD56 or NKG2C T cell subset, CD4+ or CD8+ T cells, or bulk PBMC T cells (not recorded which). The receptor source for this set is a man aged 18 to 70 in good health.

By frequency, this clonotype is medium-sized. The V gene is TRBV7-9, the J gene TRBJ1-1. Germline loops: CDR1 SEHNR, CDR2 FQNEAQ (reference sequence). This CDR3 contains 11 residues. Here the CDR3 reads CASSLVYEAFF.

The J gene is TRBJ2-3, the V gene TRBV3-1; TCRdb gives TRBD1 as the D gene, but with no DNA this cannot be confirmed. In germline, CDR1 is LGHDT, CDR2 YNNKEL (reference sequence). The CDR3 contains 15 residues. This CDR3 reads CASSLRTGGTDTQYF.

This clonotype is medium-sized (0.01 to 0.1%) by frequency. The rearrangement uses TRBV7-2 and TRBJ2-2. CDR3 size: 13 residues. CDR1 is SGHTA, CDR2 FQGNSA, per germline. CDR3 sequence: CASSLSLAGELFF. The variable domain in full, with the rest retrieved from reference TRBV7-2 and TRBJ2-2, is GAGVSQSPSNKVTEKGKDVELRCDPISGHTALYWYRQSLGQGLEFLIYFQGNSAPDKSGLPSDRFSAERTGGSVSTLTIQRTQQEDSAVYLCASSLSLAGELFFGEGSRLTVL.

The V and J genes are TRBV5-1 and TRBJ2-5; TCRdb's D gene call, TRBD2, goes unchecked for lack of DNA. From germline, CDR1 is SGHRS and CDR2 YFSETQ. The CDR3 has 16 residues. The CDR3 region is CASSVGTSGLQETQYF. Based on the CDR3 plus reference TRBV5-1 and TRBJ2-5, the full variable domain is KAGVTQTPRYLIKTRGQQVTLSCSPISGHRSVSWYQQTPGQGLQFLFEYFSETQRNKGNFPGRFSGRQFSNSRSEMNVSTLELGDSALYLCASSVGTSGLQETQYFGPGTRLLVL.

V gene TRBV11-3 combines with J gene TRBJ1-2; without DNA, the TCRdb call of TRBD1 cannot be checked. The CDR3 is made up of 14 amino acids. The germline CDR1 and CDR2 sequences are SGHNT and YENEEA. CDR3 sequence: CASSTGTKNYGYTF.

The J gene is TRBJ1-6, the V gene TRBV20-1; there is no DNA to check the TCRdb D call of TRBD1. This CDR3 has 16 residues. Germline lookup yields CDR1 DFQATT and CDR2 SNEGSKA (reference sequence). Here the CDR3 reads CSARGLDSGDNSPLHF.

CDR3 sequence: CSARVGQPQETQYF. The J gene is TRBJ2-5, the V gene TRBV20-1; TCRdb's D gene call, TRBD1, goes unchecked for lack of DNA. There are 14 residues in the CDR3. Germline V lookup: CDR1 DFQATT, CDR2 SNEGSKA (reference sequence).

The chain links TRBV2 to TRBJ1-5; checking the TCRdb D call of TRBD1 is not possible without DNA. The length of the CDR3 is 16 residues. The germline gives CDR1 SNHLY, CDR2 FYNNEI. CDR3 sequence reads: CASRGQGARGNQPQHF.

The V gene is TRBV5-1, the J gene TRBJ2-7; TCRdb selects TRBD2, and the lack of DNA leaves this call unchecked. The V gene's germline CDR1 is SGHRS and CDR2 YFSETQ. The CDR3 is 16 residues long. This chain's CDR3 is CASSLIGTSGGYEQYF.

The V call is TRBV20-1, the J call TRBJ1-1. Germline-derived CDR1 and CDR2 are DFQATT and SNEGSKA (reference sequence). The CDR3 consists of 13 residues. CDR3: CSARVYPDGLAFF.

The genes are TRBV6-1 and TRBJ2-2; the TCRdb call, TRBD1, lacks DNA for checking. Germline V gene sequence: CDR1 MNHNS, CDR2 SASEGT. The CDR3 spans 14 residues. The CDR3 sequence is CARIQGWEPGSCFF.

The chain couples TRBV6-5 to TRBJ1-6. Germline-derived CDR1 and CDR2 are MNHEY and SVGAGI. CDR3 length: 16 residues. The CDR3 loop is CASSYSWSSYNSPLHF.

J is TRBJ2-2 and V is TRBV19; no DNA is available, so the TRBD1 call from TCRdb remains unchecked. The CDR3 is made up of 14 amino acids. Germline-derived CDR1 and CDR2 are LNHDA and SQIVND (reference sequence). This CDR3 reads CASKGTGHTGELFF.

This clonotype is called hyperexpanded (1% or more) based on its frequency. The genes are TRBV7-9 and TRBJ2-2; lacking DNA, the TRBD2 call made by TCRdb goes unchecked. Germline V gene sequence: CDR1 SEHNR, CDR2 FQNEAQ (reference sequence). This CDR3 region has 17 residues. The CDR3 loop reads CASSLRGPRPSTGELFF. Full variable domain (remainder filled in from reference TRBV7-9 and TRBJ2-2): DTGVSQNPRHKITKRGQNVTFRCDPISEHNRLYWYRQTLGQGPEFLTYFQNEAQLEKSRLLSDRFSAERPKGSFSTLEIQRTEQGDSAMYLCASSLRGPRPSTGELFFGEGSRLTVL.

The V gene is TRBV20-1, the J gene TRBJ2-1. The CDR3 spans 15 residues. The germline gives CDR1 DFQATT, CDR2 SNEGSKA (reference sequence). The CDR3 loop reads CSARVRGNSYNEQFF.

The chain carries TRBV4-2 and TRBJ2-1; the TRBD2 assignment by TCRdb is unverifiable without DNA. The CDR3 is 17 amino acids. The germline CDR1 and CDR2 sequences are LGHNA and YNFKEQ. CDR3 loop: CASSQDLAGGQINEQFF.

The rearrangement uses TRBV24-1 and TRBJ2-5; lacking DNA, the TRBD1 call made by TCRdb goes unchecked. The CDR3 sequence is 16 residues long. Per the germline V gene, CDR1 is KGHDR and CDR2 is SFDVKD. CDR3 amino acids: CATSDLAGAGGETQYF.

The chain uses TRBV15 and TRBJ1-4. Germline V gene sequence: CDR1 LNHNV, CDR2 YYDKDF (reference sequence). This CDR3 contains 12 residues. The CDR3 loop reads CATSGHYRDLFF.

The chain is built from TRBV20-1 and TRBJ2-3; TCRdb's D gene call, TRBD2, goes unchecked for lack of DNA. CDR3 length: 14 residues. Looked up from germline, CDR1 is DFQATT and CDR2 is SNEGSKA (reference sequence). Here the CDR3 reads CSARTSGEIDTQYF.

V is TRBV20-1 and J is TRBJ2-1; with no DNA, the TCRdb D assignment of TRBD2 cannot be verified. There are 15 residues in the CDR3. CDR1 DFQATT and CDR2 SNEGSKA come from the germline V gene (reference sequence). This CDR3 is CSARDRVWESNEQFF.

The chain uses TRBV6-1 and TRBJ1-4; as DNA is missing, the TRBD1 call by TCRdb cannot be tested. The CDR3 runs 15 residues. Germline CDR1 is MNHNS and CDR2 is SASEGT. The CDR3 loop is CASSPADRDVEKLFF.

The chain has TRBV6-4 and TRBJ2-1. From germline, CDR1 is MRHNA and CDR2 SNTAGT. The CDR3 spans 12 residues. CDR3 sequence: CASRLRVSGRFF.

This chain joins TRBV24-1 and TRBJ1-2; TCRdb picks TRBD1, but there is no DNA to check that call. CDR1 is KGHDR and CDR2 is SFDVKD in the germline V gene. This CDR3 spans 15 amino acids. The CDR3 spells CATSDWIGTGYGYTF.

The gene calls are TRBV6-4 and TRBJ2-1; absent DNA, TCRdb's TRBD1 call cannot be checked. CDR1 MRHNA and CDR2 SNTAGT come from the germline V gene. There are 15 residues in the CDR3. CDR3 region: CASSPGGNWGNEQFF.

V and J are TRBV23-1 and TRBJ2-2. TRBV23-1 has ORF status, its function being uncertain. The CDR3 runs to 14 residues. The CDR3 here is CASSQKKGTGELFF.

The chain has TRBV20-1 and TRBJ2-7. Per germline, CDR1 DFQATT and CDR2 SNEGSKA (reference sequence). The CDR3 sequence is 12 residues long. CDR3 sequence reads: CSARLTEYEQYF.

The CDR3 reads CASSLAGAQETQYF. V is TRBV7-9 and J is TRBJ2-5; TCRdb indicates TRBD1, and absent DNA this call remains unverified. Per the germline V gene, CDR1 is SEHNR and CDR2 is FQNEAQ (reference sequence). The CDR3 runs 14 residues.

The rearrangement uses TRBV20-1 and TRBJ2-3; TCRdb proposes TRBD1, but this gene call is untestable without DNA. The CDR3 is 15 residues long. Looked up from germline, CDR1 is DFQATT and CDR2 is SNEGSKA (reference sequence). The CDR3 loop reads CSARVGTGDTDTQYF.

The J gene is TRBJ1-5, the V gene TRBV6-1. In germline, CDR1 is MNHNS, CDR2 SASEGT. CDR3 length: 14 amino acids. The CDR3 loop reads CASSGGSENQPQHF.

CDR3 protein: CSARDPRQGDYEQYF. The gene calls are TRBV20-1 and TRBJ2-7; the D call from TCRdb, TRBD1, cannot be confirmed without DNA. Germline CDR1 DFQATT, CDR2 SNEGSKA (reference sequence). This CDR3 is 15 amino acids long.

This chain's CDR3 is CASSRPGHTDTQYF. This rearrangement joins TRBV7-2 to TRBJ2-3; TCRdb selects TRBD1, and the lack of DNA leaves this call unchecked. This CDR3 has 14 residues. Germline values: CDR1 SGHTA, CDR2 FQGNSA.

The chain is built from TRBV5-1 and TRBJ2-2. Germline V lookup: CDR1 SGHRS, CDR2 YFSETQ. This CDR3 comprises 14 residues. CDR3 amino acids: CASSVLFWTGELFF.